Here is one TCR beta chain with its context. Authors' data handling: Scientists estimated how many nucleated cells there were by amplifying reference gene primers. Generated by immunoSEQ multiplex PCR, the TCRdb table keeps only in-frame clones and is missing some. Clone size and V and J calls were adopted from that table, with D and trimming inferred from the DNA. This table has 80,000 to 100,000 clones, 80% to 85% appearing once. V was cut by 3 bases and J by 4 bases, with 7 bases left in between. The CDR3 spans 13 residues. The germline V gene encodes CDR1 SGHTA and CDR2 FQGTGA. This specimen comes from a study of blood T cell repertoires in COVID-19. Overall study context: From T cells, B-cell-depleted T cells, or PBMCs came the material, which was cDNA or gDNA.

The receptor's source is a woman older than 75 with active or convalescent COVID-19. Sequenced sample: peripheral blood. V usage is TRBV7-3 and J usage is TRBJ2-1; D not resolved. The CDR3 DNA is TGTGCCAGCAGCTTTTCTGCGTACAATGAGCAGTTCTTC. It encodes CASSFSAYNEQFF.